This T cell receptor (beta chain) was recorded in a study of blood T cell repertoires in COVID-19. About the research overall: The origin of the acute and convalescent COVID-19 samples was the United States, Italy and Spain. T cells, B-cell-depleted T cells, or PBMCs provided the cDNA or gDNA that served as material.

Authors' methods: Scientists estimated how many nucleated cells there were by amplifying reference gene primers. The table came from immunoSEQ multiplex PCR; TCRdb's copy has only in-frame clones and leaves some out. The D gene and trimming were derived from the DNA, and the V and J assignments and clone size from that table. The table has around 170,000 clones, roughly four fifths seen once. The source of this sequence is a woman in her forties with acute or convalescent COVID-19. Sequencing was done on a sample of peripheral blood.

The CDR3 loop is CASSQPWGHEQFF. The DNA for the CDR3 is TGTGCCAGCAGCCAGCCCTGGGGCCATGAGCAGTTCTTC. The rearrangement joins TRBV12-3 or TRBV12-4 to TRBJ2-1, with a tentative D call TRBD1 (5 bases). Trimming cost V 6 bases and J 8 bases, with 14 bases left between them. The CDR3 is 13 amino acids.